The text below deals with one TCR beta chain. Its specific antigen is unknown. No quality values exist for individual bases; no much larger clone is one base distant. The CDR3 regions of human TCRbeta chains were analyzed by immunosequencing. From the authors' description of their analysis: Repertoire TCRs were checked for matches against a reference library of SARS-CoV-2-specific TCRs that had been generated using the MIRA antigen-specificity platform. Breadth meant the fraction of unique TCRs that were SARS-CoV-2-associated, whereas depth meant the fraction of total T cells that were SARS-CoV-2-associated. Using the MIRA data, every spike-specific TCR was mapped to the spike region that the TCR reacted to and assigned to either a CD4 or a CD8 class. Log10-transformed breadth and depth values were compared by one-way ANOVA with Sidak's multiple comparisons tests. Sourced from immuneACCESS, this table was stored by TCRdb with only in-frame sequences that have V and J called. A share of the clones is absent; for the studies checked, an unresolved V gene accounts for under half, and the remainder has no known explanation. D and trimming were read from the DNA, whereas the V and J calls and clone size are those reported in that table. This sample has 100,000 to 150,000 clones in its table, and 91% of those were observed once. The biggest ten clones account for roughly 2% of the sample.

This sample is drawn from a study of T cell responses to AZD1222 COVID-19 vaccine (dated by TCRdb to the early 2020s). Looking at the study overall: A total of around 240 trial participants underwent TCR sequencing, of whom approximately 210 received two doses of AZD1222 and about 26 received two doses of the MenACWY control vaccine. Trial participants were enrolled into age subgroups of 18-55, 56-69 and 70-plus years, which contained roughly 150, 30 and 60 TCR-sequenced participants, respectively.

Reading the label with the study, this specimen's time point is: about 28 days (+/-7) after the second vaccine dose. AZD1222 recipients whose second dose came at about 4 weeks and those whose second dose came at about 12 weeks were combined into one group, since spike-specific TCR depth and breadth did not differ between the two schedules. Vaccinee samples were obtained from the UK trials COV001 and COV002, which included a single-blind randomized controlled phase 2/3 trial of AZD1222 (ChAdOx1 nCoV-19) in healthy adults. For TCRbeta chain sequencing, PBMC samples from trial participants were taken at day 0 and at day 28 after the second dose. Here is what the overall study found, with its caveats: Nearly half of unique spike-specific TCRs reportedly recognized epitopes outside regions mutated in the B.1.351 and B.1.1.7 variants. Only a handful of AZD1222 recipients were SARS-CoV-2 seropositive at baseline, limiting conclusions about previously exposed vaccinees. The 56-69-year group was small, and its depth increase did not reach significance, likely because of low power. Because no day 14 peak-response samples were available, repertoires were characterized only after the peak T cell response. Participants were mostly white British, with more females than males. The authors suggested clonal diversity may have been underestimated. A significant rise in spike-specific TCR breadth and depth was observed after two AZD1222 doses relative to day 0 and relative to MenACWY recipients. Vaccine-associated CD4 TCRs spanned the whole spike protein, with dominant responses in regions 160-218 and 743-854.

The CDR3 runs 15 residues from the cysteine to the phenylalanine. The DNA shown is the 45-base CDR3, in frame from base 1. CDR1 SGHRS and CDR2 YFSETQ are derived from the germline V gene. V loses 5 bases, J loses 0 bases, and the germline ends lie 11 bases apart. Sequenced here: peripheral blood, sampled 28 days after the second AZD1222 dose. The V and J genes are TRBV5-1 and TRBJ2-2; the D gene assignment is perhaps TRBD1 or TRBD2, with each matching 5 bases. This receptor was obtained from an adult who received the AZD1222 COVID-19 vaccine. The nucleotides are TGCGCCAGCAGACCCGGGACGGCGAACACCGGGGAGCTGTTTTTT. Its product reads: CASRPGTANTGELFF.